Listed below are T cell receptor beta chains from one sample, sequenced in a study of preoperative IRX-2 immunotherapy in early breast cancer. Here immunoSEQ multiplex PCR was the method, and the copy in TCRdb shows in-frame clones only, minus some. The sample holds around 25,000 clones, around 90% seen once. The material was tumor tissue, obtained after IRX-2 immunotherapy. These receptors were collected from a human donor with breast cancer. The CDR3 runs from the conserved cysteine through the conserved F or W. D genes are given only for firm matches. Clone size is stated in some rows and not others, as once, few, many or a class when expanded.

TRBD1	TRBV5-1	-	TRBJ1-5	TGCGCCAGCAGCTTGGAGGGGGCCTATCAGCCCCAGCATTTT	CASSLEGAYQPQHF
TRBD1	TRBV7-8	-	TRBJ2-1	TGTGCCAGCAGCTTCGACGACAGGGGACCTATGGACAATGAGCAGTTCTTC	CASSFDDRGPMDNEQFF
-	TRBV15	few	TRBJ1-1	TGTGCCACCAGCAGAGATCTAACCGTGAACACTGAAGCTTTCTTT	CATSRDLTVNTEAFF
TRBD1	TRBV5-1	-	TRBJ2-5	TGCGCCAGCAGCCAAGACAGGGGTCGTGTGGAGACCCAGTACTTC	CASSQDRGRVETQYF
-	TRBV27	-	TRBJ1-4	TGTGCCAGCAATCCCCCATTAGGTCCTAATGAAAAACTGTTTTTT	CASNPPLGPNEKLFF
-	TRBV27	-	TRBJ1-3	TGTGCCAGCAGTCCAGGGACTTTCTCTGGAAACACCATATATTTT	CASSPGTFSGNTIYF
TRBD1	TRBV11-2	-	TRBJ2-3	TGTGCCAGCAGCACCGGGACAGGGGCCACAGATACGCAGTATTTT	CASSTGTGATDTQYF
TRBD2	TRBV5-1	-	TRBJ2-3	TGCGCCAGCAGTTCCCGGACTAGCGGAACTAGCACAGATACGCAGTATTTT	CASSSRTSGTSTDTQYF
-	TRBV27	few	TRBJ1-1	TGTGCCAGCAGTTTGACGCCGGTGGGCACTGAAGCTTTCTTT	CASSLTPVGTEAFF
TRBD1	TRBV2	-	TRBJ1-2	TGTGCCAGCACCAGACAGGGGGGGATCTATGGCTACACCTTC	CASTRQGGIYGYTF
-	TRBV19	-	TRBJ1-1	TGTGCCAGTATCCCCCAGGACTTGAACACTGAAGCTTTCTTT	CASIPQDLNTEAFF
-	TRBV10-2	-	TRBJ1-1	TGCGCCAGCAGTGAGATATCTGAAGCTTTCTTT	CASSEISEAFF
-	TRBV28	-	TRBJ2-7	TGTGCCAGCAGTTCTCCAGCGGCAAGGGGCTCCTACGAGCAGTACTTC	CASSSPAARGSYEQYF
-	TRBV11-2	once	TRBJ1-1	TGTGCCAGCAGCTTAGTGTGGGCACAGCGGAACACTGAAGCTTTCTTT	CASSLVWAQRNTEAFF
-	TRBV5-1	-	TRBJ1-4	TGCGCCAGCAGCTTGGGCCAGGGATTAGGGGAAAAACTGTTTTTT	CASSLGQGLGEKLFF
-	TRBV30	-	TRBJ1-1	TGTGCCTGGAGGGGCAACACTGAAGCTTTCTTT	CAWRGNTEAFF
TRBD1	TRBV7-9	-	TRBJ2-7	TGTGCCAGCAGCTTCACAGGGGGCAGTTCCTACGAGCAGTACTTC	CASSFTGGSSYEQYF
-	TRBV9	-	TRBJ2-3	TGTGCCAGCAGCGTAGGCGGCACAGATACGCAGTATTTT	CASSVGGTDTQYF
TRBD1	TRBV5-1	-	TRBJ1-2	TGCGCCAGCAGCTTGGTTCACGGGACAGGGGGTTTAAACTTGGCTAACTATGGCTACACCTTC	CASSLVHGTGGLNLANYGYTF
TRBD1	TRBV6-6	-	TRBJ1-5	TGTGCCAGCAGTTACCTGACAGGGAGTGGTCAGCCCCAGCATTTT	CASSYLTGSGQPQHF
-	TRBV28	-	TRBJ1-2	TGTGCCAGCAGTTCGGACGCCTATGGCTACACCTTC	CASSSDAYGYTF
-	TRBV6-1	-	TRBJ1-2	TGTGCCAGCTCCCGGGGTGGCTACACCTTC	CASSRGGYTF
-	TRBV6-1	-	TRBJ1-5	TGTGCCAGCAGTGAACGTCCTCCGGCCCAGCATTTT	CASSERPPAQHF
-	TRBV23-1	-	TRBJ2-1	TGCGCCAGCAGTCAACAAAAATACCTCAACGGTTCGATGGATGGTTACAATGAGCAGTTCTTC	CASSQQKYLNGSMDGYNEQFF
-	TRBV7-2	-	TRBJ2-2	TGTGCCAGCAGCTCGCACCCGACCAACACCGGGGAGCTGTTTTTT	CASSSHPTNTGELFF
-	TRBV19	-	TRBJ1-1	TGTGCCAGTAGTATTAGGGGGTCCCGCAGGGGCGACCTGAACACTGAAGCTTTCTTT	CASSIRGSRRGDLNTEAFF
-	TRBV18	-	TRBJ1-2	TGTGCCAGCTCACCAGTCACCGACTTCTATGGCTACACCTTC	CASSPVTDFYGYTF
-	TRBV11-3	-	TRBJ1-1	TGTGCCAGCAGCGAACAGGTAAACACTGAAGCTTTCTTT	CASSEQVNTEAFF
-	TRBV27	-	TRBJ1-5	TGTGTCAGCAGTTCGATGAGGGGGGAGAACGGTTATAGCAATCAGCCCCAGCATTTT	CVSSSMRGENGYSNQPQHF
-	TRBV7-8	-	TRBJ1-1	TGTGCCAGCAGCTTGGGAGGTAGGGATCTCACTGAAGCTTTCTTT	CASSLGGRDLTEAFF
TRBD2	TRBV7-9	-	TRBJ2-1	TGTGCCAGCAGCTTCCAAGCGGGGCCTTACAATGAGCAGTTCTTC	CASSFQAGPYNEQFF
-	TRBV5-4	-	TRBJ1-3	TGTGCCAGCAGCTGGGGCCAGGGGAGCTCTGGAAACACCATATATTTT	CASSWGQGSSGNTIYF
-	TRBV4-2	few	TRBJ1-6	TGTGCCAGCAGCCAAGGGAAGGATGGTTCACCCCTCCACTTT	CASSQGKDGSPLHF
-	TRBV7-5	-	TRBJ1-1	TGTGTCAGAAGCACCCTACAGGGGTGGGACACTGAAGCTTTCTTT	CVRSTLQGWDTEAFF
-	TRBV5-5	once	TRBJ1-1	TGTGCCAGCAGCTTGCTGTCGATGAACACTGAAGCTTTCTTT	CASSLLSMNTEAFF
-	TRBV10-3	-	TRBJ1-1	TGTGCCATCAGTGCAGTGACGGGAACGCCGCAAAACACTGAAGCTTTCTTT	CAISAVTGTPQNTEAFF
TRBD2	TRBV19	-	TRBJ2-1	TGTGCCAGTAGTTTAACTAGCGGGGTCGTTGGTGAGCAGTTCTTC	CASSLTSGVVGEQFF
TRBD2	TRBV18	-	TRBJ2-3	TGTGCCAGCTCACACATGAAAAGCGGGGGCTCCACAGATACGCAGTATTTT	CASSHMKSGGSTDTQYF
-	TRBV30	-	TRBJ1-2	TGTGCCTGGAGCCATCGAGCCTATGGCTACACCTTC	CAWSHRAYGYTF
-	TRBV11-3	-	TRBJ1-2	TGTGCCAGCAGCCCCAGGAGCAACTATGGCTACACCTTC	CASSPRSNYGYTF
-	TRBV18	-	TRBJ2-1	TGTGCCAGCTCACCAGAGGACGCCAGCTCCTACAATGAGCAGTTCTTC	CASSPEDASSYNEQFF
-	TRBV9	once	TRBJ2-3	TGTGCCAGCAGCGTAGACTTTGGAACAGATACGCAGTATTTT	CASSVDFGTDTQYF
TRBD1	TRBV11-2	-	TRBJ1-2	TGTGCCAGCACGACAGGGTCTAGGGATGGCTACACCTTC	CASTTGSRDGYTF
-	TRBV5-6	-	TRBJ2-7	TGTGCCAGCAGCTTGGACACATCCTACGAGCAGTACTTC	CASSLDTSYEQYF
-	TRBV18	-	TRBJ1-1	TGTGCCAGCTCGCCTTGGGTGGACACTGAAGCTTTCTTT	CASSPWVDTEAFF
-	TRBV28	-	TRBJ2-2	TGTGCCAGCAGTTTCCGGGCTACGAACACCGGGGAGCTGTTTTTT	CASSFRATNTGELFF
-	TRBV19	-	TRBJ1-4	TGTGCCAGTAGTAGTGGACGCCTCTATGAAAAACTGTTTTTT	CASSSGRLYEKLFF